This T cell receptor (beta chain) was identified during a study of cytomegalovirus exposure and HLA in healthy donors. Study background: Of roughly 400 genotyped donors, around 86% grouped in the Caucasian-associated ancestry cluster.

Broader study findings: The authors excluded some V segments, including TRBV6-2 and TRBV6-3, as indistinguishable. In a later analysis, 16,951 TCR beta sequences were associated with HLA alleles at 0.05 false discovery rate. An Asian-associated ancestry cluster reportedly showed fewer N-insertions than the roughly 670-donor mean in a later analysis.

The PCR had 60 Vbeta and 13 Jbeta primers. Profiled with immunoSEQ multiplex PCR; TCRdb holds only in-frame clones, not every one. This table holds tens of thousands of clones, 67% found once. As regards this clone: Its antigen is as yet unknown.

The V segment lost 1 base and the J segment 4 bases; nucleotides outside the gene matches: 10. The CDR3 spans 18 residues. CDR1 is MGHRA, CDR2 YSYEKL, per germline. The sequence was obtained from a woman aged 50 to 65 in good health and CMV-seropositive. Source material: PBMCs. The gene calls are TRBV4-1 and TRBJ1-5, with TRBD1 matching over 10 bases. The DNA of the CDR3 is TGCGCCAGCAGCCAAGGCGGGGGGACAGGGGCCAGAAATCAGCCCCAGCATTTT. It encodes CASSQGGGTGARNQPQHF.